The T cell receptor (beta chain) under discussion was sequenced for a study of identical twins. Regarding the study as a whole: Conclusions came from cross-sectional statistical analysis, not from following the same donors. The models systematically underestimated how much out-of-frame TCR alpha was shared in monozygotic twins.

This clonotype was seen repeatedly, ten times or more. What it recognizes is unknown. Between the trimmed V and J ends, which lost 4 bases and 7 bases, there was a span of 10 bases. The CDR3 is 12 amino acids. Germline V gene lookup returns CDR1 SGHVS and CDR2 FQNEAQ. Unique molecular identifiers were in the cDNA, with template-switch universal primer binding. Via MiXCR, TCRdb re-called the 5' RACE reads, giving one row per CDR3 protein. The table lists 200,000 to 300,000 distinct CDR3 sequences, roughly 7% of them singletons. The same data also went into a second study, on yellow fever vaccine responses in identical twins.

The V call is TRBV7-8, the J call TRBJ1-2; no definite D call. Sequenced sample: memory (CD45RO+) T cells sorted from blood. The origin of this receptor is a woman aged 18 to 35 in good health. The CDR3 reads CASSSLLGGYTF. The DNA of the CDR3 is TGTGCCAGCAGCTCCCTTCTCGGTGGCTACACCTTC.